What follows are 23 T cell receptor beta chains derived from one specimen sequenced in a study of T cells in Graves' hyperthyroidism and ophthalmopathy. The investigators amplified TCR beta CDR3 regions from RNA transcripts. TCR CDR3 regions were first amplified by RT-PCR with HTBI primers. TCRdb passed the multiplex PCR reads through MiXCR, listing each CDR3 protein once. The data contain approximately 740,000 distinct CDR3 sequences, 11% to 15% of them seen just once; the ten biggest clones take up about a tenth. The sequenced material came from blood. These receptors were collected from a woman younger than 30 with Graves' hyperthyroidism.

This clonotype was seen only a few times. The chain uses TRBV20-1 and TRBJ2-2; 12 nucleotides agree with TRBD2. Germline values: CDR1 DFQATT, CDR2 SNEGSKA (reference sequence). The CDR3 is made up of 15 amino acids. With V trimmed by 5 bases and J by 5 bases, 6 bases remained unmatched. CDR3 in DNA: TGCAGTGCTTTTTCTAGCGGGAGGGCAACCGGGGAGCTGTTTTTT. Amino acid sequence: CSAFSSGRATGELFF.

The chain recombines TRBV4-3 with TRBJ1-1, with 8 bases identical to TRBD1. The germline V gene has CDR1 LGHNA and CDR2 YSLEER. Trimming took 4 bases from V and 2 from J; bases not matched to a gene: 12. The CDR3 length is 17 residues. CDR3 sequence (DNA): TGCGCCAGCAGCCTTATAGGGTTCAGGGGGCGAAACACTGAAGCTTTCTTT. Its protein product is CASSLIGFRGRNTEAFF.

This clonotype occurred a few times. V and J are TRBV6-1 and TRBJ2-5, with TRBD2 matching over 10 bases. Germline V CDR1 and CDR2: MNHNS, SASEGT. With 5 bases clipped from V and 7 bases from J, the junction kept 10 bases outside the gene matches. There are 15 residues in the CDR3. The CDR3 here is CASSRLAGPPGTQYF. In nucleotides, the CDR3 is TGTGCCAGCAGTCGACTAGCGGGCCCCCCCGGGACCCAGTACTTC.

This clonotype came up many times. The gene calls are TRBV2 and TRBJ1-6, with D possibly TRBD1 on 5 matching bases. Trimming took 6 bases from V and 12 from J, leaving 18 bases between them. The germline V gene has CDR1 SNHLY and CDR2 FYNNEI. CDR3 length equals 14 residues. DNA of the CDR3: TGTGCCAGCAGATCCAATCGGGGGAGTTTACCCCTCCACTTT. This translates into CASRSNRGSLPLHF.

This clonotype was seen many times. The chain is built from TRBV13 and TRBJ2-5, with D uncertain. The germline gives CDR1 PRHDT, CDR2 FYEKMQ (reference sequence). The CDR3 has 13 amino acids. Trimming stripped 1 base from V and 2 bases from J, with 5 bases between. The CDR3 here is CASSLAIQETQYF. CDR3 DNA: TGTGCCAGCAGCTTAGCGATACAAGAGACCCAGTACTTC.

This clonotype was seen many times. The genes are TRBV6-5 and TRBJ1-1; D gene ambiguous. The ends were cut back, 0 bases at V and 1 base at J, with 6 bases in the middle. CDR1 is MNHEY and CDR2 is SVGAGI in the germline V gene. This CDR3 region has 14 residues. CDR3 in amino acids: CASSYSIRNTEAFF. The CDR3 nucleotides read TGTGCCAGCAGTTACTCGATCCGGAACACTGAAGCTTTCTTT.

This chain uses TRBV6-1 with TRBJ2-7, with D possibly TRBD2 on 5 matching bases. V lost 8 bases and J lost 6, with 11 bases in between. Per the germline V gene, CDR1 is MNHNS and CDR2 is SASEGT. This CDR3 region has 11 residues. The CDR3 coding sequence is TGTGCCAGCGATTACAGCGGCGAGCAGTACTTC. This sequence encodes CASDYSGEQYF.

This clonotype was counted at least ten times. The V gene is TRBV7-8, the J gene TRBJ2-3, with TRBD2 matching 7 bases. Germline CDR1 reads SGHVS; CDR2 reads FQNEAQ. The CDR3 totals 16 residues. The V segment lost 3 bases and the J segment 2 bases; nucleotides outside the gene matches: 8. In DNA form, the CDR3 reads TGTGCCAGCAGCTTGAAACTAGCGACCTACACAGATACGCAGTATTTT. Protein product: CASSLKLATYTDTQYF.

Remarks on this clonotype: This may stem from a read error, because a much larger clone lies one nucleotide away. The chain is built from TRBV2 and TRBJ2-7, with D perhaps assigned TRBD1 or TRBD2 (5 bases each). The CDR3 is 15 residues long. CDR1 and CDR2 (germline): SNHLY, FYNNEI. In DNA, the CDR3 is TGTGCCAGCAGAGCCGCCTTCGGGCCCTGGGACGAGCGGTACTTC. This gives the protein CASRAAFGPWDERYF.

V and J are TRBV7-9 and TRBJ2-1, with D perhaps matching TRBD1 (6 bases). V dropped 5 bases and J dropped 7 bases, with 24 bases sitting between them. There are 17 residues in the CDR3. Germline CDR1 SEHNR, CDR2 FQNEAQ (reference sequence). The CDR3 sequence: CASSPFSGTRGGNEQFF. Written as DNA, the CDR3 is TGTGCCAGCAGCCCCTTTTCGGGGACCCGAGGGGGAAATGAGCAGTTCTTC.

This clonotype occurred a few times. The chain couples TRBV18 to TRBJ2-5; D not certain. Germline V gene sequence: CDR1 KGHSH, CDR2 LQKENI. With 2 bases removed from V and 3 bases from J, the gap between germline ends came to 10 bases. The CDR3 has 14 residues. CDR3 loop: CASSPIAIEETQYF. CDR3 bases: TGTGCCAGCTCACCAATAGCTATCGAAGAGACCCAGTACTTC.

The chain couples TRBV27 to TRBJ2-7, with D possibly matching TRBD2 (5 bases). Germline V gene lookup returns CDR1 MNHEY and CDR2 SMNVEV (reference sequence). CDR3 length equals 15 residues. V was shortened by 5 bases and J by 2 bases, with 16 bases between the two germline ends. The CDR3 here is CASSPGLGPAYEQYF. In DNA form, the CDR3 reads TGTGCCAGCAGTCCCGGACTCGGCCCGGCCTACGAGCAGTACTTC.

The chain has TRBV6-5 and TRBJ1-1, with no clear D. The CDR3 has 15 residues. The V end was cut by 0 bases, the J end by 1 base, with 9 bases between. CDR1 is MNHEY and CDR2 is SVGAGI in the germline V gene. Here the CDR3 reads CASSYSTGENTEAFF. In DNA form, the CDR3 reads TGTGCCAGCAGTTACTCGACCGGGGAGAACACTGAAGCTTTCTTT.

There are a few counts of this clonotype. The rearrangement joins TRBV29-1 to TRBJ2-5; D remains unclear. The CDR3 has 13 amino acids. V lost 5 bases to trimming and J lost 2 bases, with 12 bases between them. In germline, CDR1 is SQVTM, CDR2 ANQGSEA. CDR3 amino acids: CSVRLPYQETQYF. The CDR3, as DNA: TGCAGCGTTCGTCTCCCCTATCAAGAGACCCAGTACTTC.

The chain links TRBV28 to TRBJ2-1, with D perhaps assigned TRBD1 or TRBD2 (5 bases each). The length of the CDR3 is 13 residues. Germline V CDR1 and CDR2: MDHEN, SYDVKM. Deletions cut 3 bases from V and 10 bases from J, with 13 bases between. The CDR3 bases are TGTGCCAGCAGTTTCGGGACGGCCTACGAGCAGTTCTTC. As protein: CASSFGTAYEQFF.

The chain links TRBV6-2 or TRBV6-3 to TRBJ1-1; possible D gene TRBD1, 5 bases. Germline V gives CDR1 MNHEY, CDR2 SVGEGT. The CDR3 spans 13 residues. V lost 0 bases and J 10 bases, leaving 12 bases between the germline ends. In DNA, the CDR3 is TGTGCCAGCAGTTACTCGGGACCGGAGGGAGCTTTCTTT. Its protein is CASSYSGPEGAFF.

This clonotype was detected a few times. The rearrangement uses TRBV19 and TRBJ2-1; D call uncertain. CDR3 size: 17 residues. V was shortened by 8 bases and J by 0 bases, with 20 bases between the two germline ends. The germline V gene encodes CDR1 LNHDA and CDR2 SQIVND (reference sequence). The CDR3 DNA follows: TGTGCCAGTCATCATGGCTACTTATCGAGCTCCTACAATGAGCAGTTCTTC. Translation: CASHHGYLSSSYNEQFF.

The chain's CDR3 is CASHLSGSGNTIYF. DNA for the CDR3: TGTGCCAGCCACCTATCGGGGTCTGGAAACACCATATATTTT. The chain has TRBV6-1 and TRBJ1-3; the D is unclear. V was pared by 8 bases and J by 1 base, with 12 bases between. Per germline, CDR1 MNHNS and CDR2 SASEGT. The CDR3 sequence is 14 residues long.

This clonotype was seen a handful of times. The chain joins TRBV7-9 to TRBJ2-3, with 9 bases that match TRBD2. This CDR3 contains 15 residues. Germline V gene lookup returns CDR1 SEHNR and CDR2 FQNEAQ (reference sequence). The V segment lost 5 bases and the J segment 7 bases; nucleotides outside the gene matches: 10. CDR3 nucleotides: TGTGCCAGCAGCGGGAGGGAAACTAGCGGGTATACGCAGTATTTT. This translates into CASSGRETSGYTQYF. The full variable domain, completed using reference TRBV7-9 and TRBJ2-3, is DTGVSQNPRHKITKRGQNVTFRCDPISEHNRLYWYRQTLGQGPEFLTYFQNEAQLEKSRLLSDRFSAERPKGSFSTLEIQRTEQGDSAMYLCASSGRETSGYTQYFGPGTRLTVL.

This clonotype came up many times. This CDR3 reads CAEQGSYNSPLHF. Written as DNA, the CDR3 is TGTGCCGAACAGGGTTCCTATAATTCACCCCTCCACTTT. V is TRBV2 and J is TRBJ1-6; D is perhaps TRBD1 (6 bases). The CDR3 is made up of 13 amino acids. Germline CDR1 is SNHLY and CDR2 is FYNNEI. V was cut by 11 bases and J by 1 base, with 9 bases left in between.

This clonotype came up many times. The genes are TRBV12-3 or TRBV12-4 and TRBJ2-7; tentatively, D is TRBD2 (5 bases). V was cut by 7 bases and J by 0 bases, with 13 bases left in between. The CDR3 is made up of 14 amino acids. The CDR3 region is CASKVQRSSYEQYF. In DNA, the CDR3 is TGTGCCAGCAAAGTGCAGCGGAGCTCCTACGAGCAGTACTTC.

This clonotype occurred many times. This chain uses TRBV7-9 with TRBJ2-7, with 8 nucleotides matching TRBD1. The CDR3 is made up of 13 amino acids. CDR1 SEHNR and CDR2 FQNEAQ come from the germline V gene (reference sequence). The J segment lost 9 bases and the V segment lost 3 bases, leaving 7 bases of the junction unmatched. The CDR3 loop is CASSLTGDRAQYF. CDR3 sequence (DNA): TGTGCCAGCAGCTTGACAGGGGATAGAGCGCAGTACTTC.

This clonotype was detected many times. V gene TRBV5-1 combines with J gene TRBJ2-1; D is possibly TRBD2 (5 bases). Looked up from germline, CDR1 is SGHRS and CDR2 is YFSETQ. The CDR3 length is 14 residues. The V and J ends lost 3 bases and 6 bases respectively, with 13 bases between them. DNA for the CDR3: TGCGCCAGCAGCTCAGAGAGGGCCCTCAATGAGCAGTTCTTC. It is translated as CASSSERALNEQFF.